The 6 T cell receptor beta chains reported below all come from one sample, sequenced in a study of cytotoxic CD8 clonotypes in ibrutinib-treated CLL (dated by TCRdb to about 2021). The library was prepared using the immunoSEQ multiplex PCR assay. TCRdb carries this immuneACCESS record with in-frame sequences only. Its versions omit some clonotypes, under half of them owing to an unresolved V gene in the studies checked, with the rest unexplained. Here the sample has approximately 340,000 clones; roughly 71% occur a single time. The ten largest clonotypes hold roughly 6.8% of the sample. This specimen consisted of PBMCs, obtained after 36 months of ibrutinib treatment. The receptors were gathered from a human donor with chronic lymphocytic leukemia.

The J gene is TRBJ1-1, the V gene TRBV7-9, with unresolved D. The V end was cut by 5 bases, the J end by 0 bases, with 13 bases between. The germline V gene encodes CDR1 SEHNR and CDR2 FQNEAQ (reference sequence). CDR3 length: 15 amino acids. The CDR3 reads CASSDKALVNTEAFF. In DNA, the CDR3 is TGTGCCAGCAGCGACAAAGCGCTGGTGAACACTGAAGCTTTCTTT.

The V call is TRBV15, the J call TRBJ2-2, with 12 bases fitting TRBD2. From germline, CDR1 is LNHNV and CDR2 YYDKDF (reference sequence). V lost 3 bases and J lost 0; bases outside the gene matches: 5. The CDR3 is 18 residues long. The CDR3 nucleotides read TGTGCCACCAGCAGGACTAGCGGGAGAGGGGCGAACACCGGGGAGCTGTTTTTT. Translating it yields CATSRTSGRGANTGELFF.

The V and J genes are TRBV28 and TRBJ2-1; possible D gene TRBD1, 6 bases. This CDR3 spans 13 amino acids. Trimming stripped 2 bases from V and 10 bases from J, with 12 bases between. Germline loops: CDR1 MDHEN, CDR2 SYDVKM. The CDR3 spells CASSLVGGEEQFF. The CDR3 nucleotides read TGTGCCAGCAGTTTAGTTGGGGGCGAGGAGCAGTTCTTC. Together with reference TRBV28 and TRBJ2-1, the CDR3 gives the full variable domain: DVKVTQSSRYLVKRTGEKVFLECVQDMDHENMFWYRQDPGLGLRLIYFSYDVKMKEKGDIPEGYSVSREKKERFSLILESASTNQTSMYLCASSLVGGEEQFFGPGTRLTVL.

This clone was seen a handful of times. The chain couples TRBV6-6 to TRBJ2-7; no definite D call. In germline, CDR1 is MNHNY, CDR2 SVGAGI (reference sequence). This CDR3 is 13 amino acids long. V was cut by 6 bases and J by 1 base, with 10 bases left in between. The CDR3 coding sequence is TGTGCCAGCAGATCACAAGGATCCTACGAGCAGTACTTC. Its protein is CASRSQGSYEQYF.

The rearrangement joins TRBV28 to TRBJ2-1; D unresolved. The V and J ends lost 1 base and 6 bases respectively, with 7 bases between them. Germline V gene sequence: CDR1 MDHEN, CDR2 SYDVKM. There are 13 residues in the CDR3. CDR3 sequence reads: CASSLLFSNEQFF. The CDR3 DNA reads TGTGCCAGCAGTTTATTGTTTTCCAATGAGCAGTTCTTC.

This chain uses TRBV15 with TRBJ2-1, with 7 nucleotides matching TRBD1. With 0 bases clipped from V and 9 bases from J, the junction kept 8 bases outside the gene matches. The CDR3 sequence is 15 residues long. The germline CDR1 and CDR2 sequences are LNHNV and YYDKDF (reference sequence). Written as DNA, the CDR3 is TGTGCCACCAGCAGAGATGCAGGGGGTTATGGTGAGCAGTTCTTC. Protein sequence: CATSRDAGGYGEQFF.